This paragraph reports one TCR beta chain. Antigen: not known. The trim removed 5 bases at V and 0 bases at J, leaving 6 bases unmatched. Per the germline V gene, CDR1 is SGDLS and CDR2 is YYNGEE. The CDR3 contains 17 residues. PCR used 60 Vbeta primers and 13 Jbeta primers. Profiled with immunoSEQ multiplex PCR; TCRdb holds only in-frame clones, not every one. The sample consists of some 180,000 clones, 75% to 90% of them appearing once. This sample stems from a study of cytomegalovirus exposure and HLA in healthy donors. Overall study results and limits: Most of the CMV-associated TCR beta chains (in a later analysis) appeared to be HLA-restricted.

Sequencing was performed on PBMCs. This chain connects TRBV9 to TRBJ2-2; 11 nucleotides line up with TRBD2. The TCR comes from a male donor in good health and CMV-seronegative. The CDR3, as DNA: TGTGCCAGCAGGGGACCTAGCGGGGGGACGAACACCGGGGAGCTGTTTTTT. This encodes CASRGPSGGTNTGELFF.